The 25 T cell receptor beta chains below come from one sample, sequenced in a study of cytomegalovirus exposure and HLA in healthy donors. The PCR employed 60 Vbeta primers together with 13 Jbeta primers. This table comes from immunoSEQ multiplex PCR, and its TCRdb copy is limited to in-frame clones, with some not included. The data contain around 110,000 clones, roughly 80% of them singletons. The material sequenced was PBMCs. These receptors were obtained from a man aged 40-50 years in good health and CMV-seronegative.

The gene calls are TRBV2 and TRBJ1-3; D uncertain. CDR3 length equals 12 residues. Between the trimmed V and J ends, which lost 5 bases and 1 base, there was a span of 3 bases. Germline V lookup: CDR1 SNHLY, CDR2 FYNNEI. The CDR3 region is CASSPSGNTIYF. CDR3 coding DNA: TGTGCCAGCAGTCCGTCTGGAAACACCATATATTTT.

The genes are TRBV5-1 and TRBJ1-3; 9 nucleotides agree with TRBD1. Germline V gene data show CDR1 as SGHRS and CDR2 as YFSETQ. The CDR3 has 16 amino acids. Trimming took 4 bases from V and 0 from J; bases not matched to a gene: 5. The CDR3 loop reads CASSRTGASSGNTIYF. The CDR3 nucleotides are TGCGCCAGCAGCAGGACAGGGGCCAGCTCTGGAAACACCATATATTTT.

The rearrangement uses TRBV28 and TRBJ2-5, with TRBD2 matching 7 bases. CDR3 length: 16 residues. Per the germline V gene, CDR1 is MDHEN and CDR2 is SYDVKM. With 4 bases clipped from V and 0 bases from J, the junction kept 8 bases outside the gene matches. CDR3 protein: CASSSAGSGDQETQYF. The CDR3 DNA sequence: TGTGCCAGCAGTTCCGCCGGCAGCGGGGACCAAGAGACCCAGTACTTC.

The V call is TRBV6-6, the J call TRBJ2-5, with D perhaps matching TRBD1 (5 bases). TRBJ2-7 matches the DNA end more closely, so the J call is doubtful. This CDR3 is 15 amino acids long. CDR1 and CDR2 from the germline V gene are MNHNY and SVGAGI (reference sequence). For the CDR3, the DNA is TGTGCCAGCAGTTACGGTGTGGGGCACTCCTACGAGCAGTACTTC. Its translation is CASSYGVGHSYEQYF.

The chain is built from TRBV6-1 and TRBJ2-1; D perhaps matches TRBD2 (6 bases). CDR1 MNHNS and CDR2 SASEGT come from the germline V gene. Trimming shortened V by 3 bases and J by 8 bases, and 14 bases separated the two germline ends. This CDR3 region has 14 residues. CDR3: CASSDSSGVDEQFF. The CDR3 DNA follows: TGTGCCAGCAGTGACTCTTCGGGGGTGGATGAGCAGTTCTTC.

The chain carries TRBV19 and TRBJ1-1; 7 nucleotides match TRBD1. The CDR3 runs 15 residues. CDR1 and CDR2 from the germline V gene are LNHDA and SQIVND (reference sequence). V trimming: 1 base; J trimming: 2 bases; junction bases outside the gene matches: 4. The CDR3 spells CASSIGTGLNTEAFF. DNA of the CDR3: TGTGCCAGTAGTATAGGGACAGGATTAAACACTGAAGCTTTCTTT.

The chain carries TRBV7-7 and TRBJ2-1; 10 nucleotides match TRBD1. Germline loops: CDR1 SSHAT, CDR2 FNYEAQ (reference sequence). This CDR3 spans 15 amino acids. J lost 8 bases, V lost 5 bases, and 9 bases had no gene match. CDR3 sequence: CASSRGTGDVHEQFF. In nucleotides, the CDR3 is TGTGCCAGCAGCCGTGGGACAGGGGATGTCCATGAGCAGTTCTTC.

The CDR3 nucleotides read TGTGCCAGTAGTATTGGAGGACAGGGGTATGGCTACACCTTC. This sequence encodes CASSIGGQGYGYTF. The chain combines TRBV19 with TRBJ1-2, with TRBD1 matching 9 bases. This CDR3 has 14 amino acids. V lost 3 bases and J lost 5; bases outside the gene matches: 4. Germline-derived CDR1 and CDR2 are LNHDA and SQIVND (reference sequence).

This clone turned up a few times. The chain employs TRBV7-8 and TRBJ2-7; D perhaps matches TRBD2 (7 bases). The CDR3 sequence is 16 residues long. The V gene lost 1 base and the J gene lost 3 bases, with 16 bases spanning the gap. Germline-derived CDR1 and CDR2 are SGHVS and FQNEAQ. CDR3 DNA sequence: TGTGCCAGCAGCTTAGTTCTCGCGGGGGCGTTCTACGAGCAGTACTTC. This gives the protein CASSLVLAGAFYEQYF.

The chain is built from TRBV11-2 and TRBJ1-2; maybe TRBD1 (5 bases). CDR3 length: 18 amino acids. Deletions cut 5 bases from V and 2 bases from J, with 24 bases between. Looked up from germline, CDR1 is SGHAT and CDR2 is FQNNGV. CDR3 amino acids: CASSPARAGRGVNYGYTF. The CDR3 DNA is TGTGCCAGCAGCCCCGCCCGAGCGGGACGAGGAGTCAACTATGGCTACACCTTC. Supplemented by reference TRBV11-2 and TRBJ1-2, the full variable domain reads EAGVAQSPRYKIIEKRQSVAFWCNPISGHATLYWYQQILGQGPKLLIQFQNNGVVDDSQLPKDRFSAERLKGVDSTLKIQPAKLEDSAVYLCASSPARAGRGVNYGYTFGSGTRLTVV.

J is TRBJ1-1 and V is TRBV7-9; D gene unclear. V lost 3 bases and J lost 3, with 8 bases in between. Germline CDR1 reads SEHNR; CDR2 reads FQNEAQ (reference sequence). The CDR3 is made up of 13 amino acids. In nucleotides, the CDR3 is TGTGCCAGCAGCTTTTCCGGTGACACTGAAGCTTTCTTT. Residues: CASSFSGDTEAFF.

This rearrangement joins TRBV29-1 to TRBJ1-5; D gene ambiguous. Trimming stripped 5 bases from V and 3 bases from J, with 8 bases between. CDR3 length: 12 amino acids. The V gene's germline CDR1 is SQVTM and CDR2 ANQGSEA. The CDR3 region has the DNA TGCAGCGTTTGGGAGTCCAATCAGCCCCAGCATTTT. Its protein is CSVWESNQPQHF.

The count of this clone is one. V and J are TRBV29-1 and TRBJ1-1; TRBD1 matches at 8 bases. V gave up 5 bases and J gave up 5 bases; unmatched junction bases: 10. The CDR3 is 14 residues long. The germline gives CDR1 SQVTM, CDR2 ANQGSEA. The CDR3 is CSVNTQGAYTEAFF. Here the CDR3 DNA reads TGCAGCGTTAACACCCAGGGGGCTTATACTGAAGCTTTCTTT.

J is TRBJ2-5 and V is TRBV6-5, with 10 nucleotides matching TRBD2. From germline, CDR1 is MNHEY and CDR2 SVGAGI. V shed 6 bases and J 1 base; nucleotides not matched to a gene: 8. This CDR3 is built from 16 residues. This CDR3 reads CASSYVASGGQETQYF. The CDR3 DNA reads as TGTGCCAGCAGCTACGTAGCTAGCGGGGGCCAAGAGACCCAGTACTTC.

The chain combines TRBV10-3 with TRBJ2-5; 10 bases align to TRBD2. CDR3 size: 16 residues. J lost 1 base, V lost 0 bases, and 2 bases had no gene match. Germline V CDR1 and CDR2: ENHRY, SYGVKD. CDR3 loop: CAISESSGGIQETQYF. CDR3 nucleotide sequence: TGTGCCATCAGTGAGTCTAGCGGGGGGATCCAAGAGACCCAGTACTTC.

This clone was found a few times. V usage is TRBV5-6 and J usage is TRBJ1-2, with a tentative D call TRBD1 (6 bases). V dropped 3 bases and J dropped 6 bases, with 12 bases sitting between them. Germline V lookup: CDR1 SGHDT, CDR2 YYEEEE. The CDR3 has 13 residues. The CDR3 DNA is TGTGCCAGCAGCTGGGACACAGCCGATGGCTACACCTTC. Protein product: CASSWDTADGYTF.

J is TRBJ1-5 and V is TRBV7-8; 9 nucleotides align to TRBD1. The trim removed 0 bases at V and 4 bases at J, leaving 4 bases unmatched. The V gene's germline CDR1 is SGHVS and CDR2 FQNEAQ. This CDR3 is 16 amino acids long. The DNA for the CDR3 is TGTGCCAGCAGCTTAGCCCCGACAGGGGGGAATCAGCCCCAGCATTTT. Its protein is CASSLAPTGGNQPQHF. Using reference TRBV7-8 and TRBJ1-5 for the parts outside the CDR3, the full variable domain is GAGVSQSPRYKVAKRGQDVALRCDPISGHVSLFWYQQALGQGPEFLTYFQNEAQLDKSGLPSDRFFAERPEGSVSTLKIQRTQQEDSAVYLCASSLAPTGGNQPQHFGDGTRLSIL.

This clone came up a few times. The CDR3 loop is CASSFDTGSYEQYF. The CDR3 nucleotides read TGCGCCAGCAGCTTCGACACAGGTTCCTACGAGCAGTACTTC. The gene calls are TRBV5-1 and TRBJ2-7; TRBD1 might be the D (5 bases). CDR1 and CDR2 (germline): SGHRS, YFSETQ. Trimming cost V 2 bases and J 1 base, with 10 bases left between them. CDR3 length equals 14 residues.

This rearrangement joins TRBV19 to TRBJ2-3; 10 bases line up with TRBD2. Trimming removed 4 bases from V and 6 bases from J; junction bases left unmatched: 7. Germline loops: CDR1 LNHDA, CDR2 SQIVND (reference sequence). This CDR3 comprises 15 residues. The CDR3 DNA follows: TGTGCCAGTAGTACTCTAGCGGGGGAATTGGATACGCAGTATTTT. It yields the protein CASSTLAGELDTQYF.

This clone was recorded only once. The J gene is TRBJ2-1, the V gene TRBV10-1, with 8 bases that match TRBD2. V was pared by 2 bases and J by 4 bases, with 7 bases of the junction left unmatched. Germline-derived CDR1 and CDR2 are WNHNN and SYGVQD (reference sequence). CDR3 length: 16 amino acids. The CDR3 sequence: CASSEAGGGNYNEQFF. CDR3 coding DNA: TGCGCCAGCAGTGAGGCCGGCGGGGGGAATTACAATGAGCAGTTCTTC.

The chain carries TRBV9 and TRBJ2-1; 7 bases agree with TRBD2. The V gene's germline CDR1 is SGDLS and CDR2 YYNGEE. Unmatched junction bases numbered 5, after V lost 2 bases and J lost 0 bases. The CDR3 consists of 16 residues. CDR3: CASSVGGGSSYNEQFF. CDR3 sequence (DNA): TGTGCCAGCAGCGTTGGGGGGGGAAGCTCCTACAATGAGCAGTTCTTC.

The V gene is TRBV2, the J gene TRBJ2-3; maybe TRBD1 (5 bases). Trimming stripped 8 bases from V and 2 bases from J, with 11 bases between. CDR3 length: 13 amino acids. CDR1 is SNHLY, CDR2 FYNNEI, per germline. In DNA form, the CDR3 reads TGTGCCAGCGGGGCCCGGTTCACAGATACGCAGTATTTT. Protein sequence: CASGARFTDTQYF. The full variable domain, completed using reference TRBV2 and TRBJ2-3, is EPEVTQTPSHQVTQMGQEVILRCVPISNHLYFYWYRQILGQKVEFLVSFYNNEISEKSEIFDDQFSVERPDGSNFTLKIRSTKLEDSAMYFCASGARFTDTQYFGPGTRLTVL.

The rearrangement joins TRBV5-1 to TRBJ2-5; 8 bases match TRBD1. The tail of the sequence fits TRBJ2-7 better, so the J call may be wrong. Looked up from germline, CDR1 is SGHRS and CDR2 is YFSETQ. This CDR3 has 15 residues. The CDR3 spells CASSSDGQGSYEQYF. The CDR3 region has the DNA TGCGCCAGCAGCTCCGACGGACAGGGCTCCTACGAGCAGTACTTC.

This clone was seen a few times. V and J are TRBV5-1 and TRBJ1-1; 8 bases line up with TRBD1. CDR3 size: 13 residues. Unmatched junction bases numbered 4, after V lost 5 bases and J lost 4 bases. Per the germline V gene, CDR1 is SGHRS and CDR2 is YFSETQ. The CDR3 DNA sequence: TGCGCCAGCAGTCCCGGACAGGGCACTGAAGCTTTCTTT. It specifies CASSPGQGTEAFF.

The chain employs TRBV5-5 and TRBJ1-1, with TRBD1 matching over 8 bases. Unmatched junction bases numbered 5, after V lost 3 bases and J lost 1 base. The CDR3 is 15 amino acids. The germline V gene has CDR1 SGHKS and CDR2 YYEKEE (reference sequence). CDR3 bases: TGTGCCAGCAGCTGGGATGGACAGGGGAACACTGAAGCTTTCTTT. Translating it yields CASSWDGQGNTEAFF.